One and the same sample provided the 19 T cell receptor beta chains below, sequenced in a study of siplizumab effects on memory and regulatory T cells. Here immunoSEQ multiplex PCR was the method, and the copy in TCRdb shows in-frame clones only, minus some. The table lists over 80,000 clones, roughly 94% of them singletons. The material sequenced was non-Treg CD4+ T cells sorted from blood. These receptors all come from a human donor in good health.

CDR3 amino acids: CASSSLAGVDNEQFF. The CDR3 coding sequence is TGTGCCAGCAGTTCCCTAGCGGGAGTGGATAATGAGCAGTTCTTC. This chain connects TRBV27 to TRBJ2-1; 10 bases are a match to TRBD2. The germline gives CDR1 MNHEY, CDR2 SMNVEV (reference sequence). The junction had 7 bases not matched to a gene; V was cut back by 4 bases and J by 7 bases. The CDR3 length is 15 residues.

This sequence joins TRBV6-7 and TRBJ2-2, with TRBD2 matching 9 bases. TRBV6-7 is an ORF; its function is uncertain. The J segment lost 5 bases and the V segment lost 2 bases, leaving 15 bases of the junction unmatched. This CDR3 comprises 19 residues. CDR3 sequence (DNA): TGTGCCAGCAGTTACGCGGCTAGCGGGACCCAGCGGGAGACCGGGGAGCTGTTTTTT. Protein product: CASSYAASGTQRETGELFF.

This clone appeared a few times. V gene TRBV4-2 combines with J gene TRBJ2-1; 7 nucleotides align to TRBD2. V shed 9 bases and J 7 bases; nucleotides not matched to a gene: 15. CDR1 is LGHNA, CDR2 YNFKEQ, per germline. This CDR3 comprises 15 residues. CDR3 sequence reads: CASRGRDSPSNEQFF. CDR3 in DNA: TGTGCCAGTCGGGGGAGGGACTCCCCCTCAAATGAGCAGTTCTTC.

V is TRBV19 and J is TRBJ1-4; a weak D match, TRBD1 (6 bases). This CDR3 has 15 residues. Germline lookup yields CDR1 LNHDA and CDR2 SQIVND (reference sequence). V lost 5 bases and J lost 8, with 18 bases in between. The chain's CDR3 is CASSLDRPEDEKLFF. Here the CDR3 DNA reads TGTGCCAGTAGTTTGGACAGACCCGAGGACGAAAAACTGTTTTTT.

V gene TRBV28 combines with J gene TRBJ2-1; D ambiguous. Germline assignment: CDR1 MDHEN and CDR2 SYDVKM. This CDR3 has 11 residues. V lost 4 bases, J lost 10 bases, and 8 bases lay in between. CDR3 amino acids: CASSYNGEQFF. For the CDR3, the DNA is TGTGCCAGCAGTTACAATGGGGAGCAGTTCTTC.

V usage is TRBV19 and J usage is TRBJ1-4, with a possible D match to TRBD1 (5 bases). Germline assignment: CDR1 LNHDA and CDR2 SQIVND (reference sequence). V lost 3 bases and J 0 bases, leaving 14 bases between the germline ends. This CDR3 is built from 17 residues. The CDR3 protein is CASSIFGGTATNEKLFF. As DNA, the CDR3 is TGTGCCAGTAGTATTTTCGGGGGAACCGCAACTAATGAAAAACTGTTTTTT.

This chain uses TRBV11-2 with TRBJ1-4, with D hard to call. The V gene's germline CDR1 is SGHAT and CDR2 FQNNGV. This CDR3 contains 14 residues. Trimming removed 5 bases at V and 0 bases at J, with 7 bases between. The chain's CDR3 is CASSRHATNEKLFF. The DNA for the CDR3 is TGTGCCAGCAGCCGGCATGCAACTAATGAAAAACTGTTTTTT.

The V call is TRBV5-6, the J call TRBJ2-7, with 7 bases aligning to TRBD2. CDR1 is SGHDT, CDR2 YYEEEE, per germline. The CDR3 spans 16 residues. J was trimmed by 4 bases and V by 0 bases; bases with no gene match: 10. The CDR3 sequence: CASSLERLANRYEQYF. In DNA, the CDR3 is TGTGCCAGCAGCTTGGAGCGACTAGCAAACCGTTACGAGCAGTACTTC.

The genes are TRBV29-1 and TRBJ2-1; 7 bases agree with TRBD1. Germline V gene sequence: CDR1 SQVTM, CDR2 ANQGSEA. The CDR3 sequence is 11 residues long. The V gene end was trimmed by 6 bases and the J gene end by 8 bases; junction bases not matched to a gene: 4. The CDR3: CSVHRGHEQFF. DNA for the CDR3: TGCAGCGTGCACAGGGGACATGAGCAGTTCTTC.

This chain joins TRBV5-1 and TRBJ2-7; D possibly corresponds to TRBD1 (6 bases). The V end was cut by 0 bases, the J end by 3 bases, with 13 bases between. CDR3 size: 15 residues. Germline CDR1 reads SGHRS; CDR2 reads YFSETQ. CDR3 amino acids: CASSLANLGGYEQYF. The CDR3 nucleotides read TGCGCCAGCAGCTTGGCCAATTTAGGGGGCTACGAGCAGTACTTC. Complete variable domain (other parts from reference TRBV5-1 and TRBJ2-7): KAGVTQTPRYLIKTRGQQVTLSCSPISGHRSVSWYQQTPGQGLQFLFEYFSETQRNKGNFPGRFSGRQFSNSRSEMNVSTLELGDSALYLCASSLANLGGYEQYFGPGTRLTVT.

This chain uses TRBV2 with TRBJ1-1; D call uncertain. This CDR3 contains 11 residues. Germline V lookup: CDR1 SNHLY, CDR2 FYNNEI. Trimming removed 7 bases at V and 8 bases at J, with 11 bases between. The chain's CDR3 is CASTLYAEAFF. The CDR3 DNA reads TGTGCCAGCACCTTATACGCCGAAGCTTTCTTT.

CDR3 protein: CASSLTGGKLFF. CDR3 nucleotide sequence: TGTGCCAGCAGTTTGACAGGGGGAAAACTGTTTTTT. The chain has TRBV28 and TRBJ1-4, with 9 positions matching TRBD1. J gave up 10 bases and V 3 bases, and 0 bases lay outside the gene matches. CDR1 and CDR2 from the germline V gene are MDHEN and SYDVKM. This CDR3 region has 12 residues.

This rearrangement joins TRBV7-3 to TRBJ2-3, with D maybe TRBD2 (5 bases). CDR3 length: 13 amino acids. V was clipped by 8 bases and J by 6 bases, with 15 bases between them. Germline CDR1 SGHTA, CDR2 FQGTGA. The DNA for the CDR3 is TGTGCCAGCGGGCGGCGGACTCTGGATACGCAGTATTTT. Residues: CASGRRTLDTQYF.

The gene calls are TRBV27 and TRBJ2-7, with unresolved D. CDR3 length: 16 amino acids. Between the trimmed V and J ends, which lost 5 bases and 2 bases, there was a span of 19 bases. Germline CDR1 and CDR2: MNHEY and SMNVEV (reference sequence). The CDR3 DNA reads as TGTGCCAGCAGTCAGATCGGGCTCCCGGCCCCCTACGAGCAGTACTTC. As protein: CASSQIGLPAPYEQYF.

The rearrangement links TRBV28 to TRBJ2-3; a possible D gene is TRBD1 (6 bases). CDR3 size: 17 residues. Germline V CDR1 and CDR2: MDHEN, SYDVKM. The V end was cut by 3 bases, the J end by 0 bases, with 16 bases between. The CDR3 spells CASSFTGQGPSTDTQYF. CDR3 DNA sequence: TGTGCCAGCAGTTTCACGGGGCAGGGGCCTAGCACAGATACGCAGTATTTT.

The chain combines TRBV7-8 with TRBJ2-3; possibly TRBD1 for D (5 bases). The germline V and J ends were trimmed by 0 bases and 2 bases, with 12 bases remaining between them. The CDR3 has 16 amino acids. The germline gives CDR1 SGHVS, CDR2 FQNEAQ. The CDR3 is CASSLAPGQNTDTQYF. CDR3 nucleotide sequence: TGTGCCAGCAGCTTAGCACCCGGACAAAACACAGATACGCAGTATTTT. Using reference TRBV7-8 and TRBJ2-3 for the parts outside the CDR3, the full variable domain is GAGVSQSPRYKVAKRGQDVALRCDPISGHVSLFWYQQALGQGPEFLTYFQNEAQLDKSGLPSDRFFAERPEGSVSTLKIQRTQQEDSAVYLCASSLAPGQNTDTQYFGPGTRLTVL.

The chain joins TRBV5-8 to TRBJ1-2; D is ambiguous. The V gene lost 1 base and the J gene lost 5 bases, with 9 bases spanning the gap. The length of the CDR3 is 13 residues. Germline loops: CDR1 SGHTS, CDR2 YDEGEE. CDR3 in amino acids: CASSLRAAYGYTF. In DNA, the CDR3 is TGTGCCAGCAGCTTGCGGGCCGCTTATGGCTACACCTTC.

J is TRBJ1-5 and V is TRBV6-5; no clear D gene. Trimming removed 4 bases from V and 0 bases from J, with 7 bases in between. The germline gives CDR1 MNHEY, CDR2 SVGAGI. This CDR3 region has 14 residues. This chain's CDR3 is CASSSQYSNQPQHF. For the CDR3, the DNA is TGTGCCAGCAGTTCACAGTATAGCAATCAGCCCCAGCATTTT.

V and J are TRBV27 and TRBJ2-3; TRBD2 matches at 10 bases. Losses at the gene ends were 1 base for V and 2 bases for J; bases not matched to a gene: 15. Germline V gene lookup returns CDR1 MNHEY and CDR2 SMNVEV (reference sequence). This CDR3 is built from 20 residues. The CDR3: CASSLFIPRRLAGHTDTQYF. The CDR3 region has the DNA TGTGCCAGCAGTTTATTTATCCCGCGGAGACTAGCGGGTCACACAGATACGCAGTATTTT.